This paragraph covers one T cell receptor beta chain sequence. The antigen is unknown. Profiling relied on immunoSEQ multiplex PCR, and the TCRdb table lists in-frame clones only, not all of them. Of about 56,000 clones listed, over 80% are singletons. Time point meaning: week 23, last vaccination. Vaccine doses each comprised 300 ug of mutant IDH1 20-mer peptide, with topical imiquimod. The CDR3 is 13 amino acids. Deletions cut 6 bases from V and 2 bases from J, with 11 bases between. From germline, CDR1 is MNHEY and CDR2 SMNVEV (reference sequence). This record belongs to a study of a mutant IDH1 vaccine in newly diagnosed glioma. Study-level background: The patients received vaccinations eight times, in weeks 1, 3, 5, 7, 11, 15, 19 and 23. Onset of vaccination occurred 4-6 weeks following radiotherapy alone, or with temozolomide cycles. Sex distribution of treated patients was roughly 62% male and 37.5% female; mean age was around 42 years. Prior therapy was radiotherapy, temozolomide, or both; most received both.

Sample: PBMCs, taken from a glioma patient whose treatment included an IDH1 peptide vaccine. The source of this sequence is a man aged 35-49 years with glioma. V is TRBV27 and J is TRBJ2-7; D unresolved. The CDR3 reads CASRYRAAYEQYF. CDR3 in DNA: TGTGCCAGCAGATACCGTGCGGCCTACGAGCAGTACTTC.